These T cell receptor beta chains were read from a single sample in a study of tumor and adjacent non-tumor tissue in lung cancer. TCRdb passed the multiplex PCR reads through MiXCR, listing each CDR3 protein once. Here the sample spans some 80,000 distinct CDR3 sequences, 76% being singletons. Sequencing was carried out using distant non-tumor lung tissue. The receptors were sampled from a man in his 70s with non-small cell lung cancer. Each CDR3 is given with its conserved first and last residue. The D gene is left open where the match is weak.

v_gene,d_gene,len,CDR3aa
TRBV4-1,NA,13,CASRQAINQPQHF
TRBV5-1,NA,17,CVSTTIYGGTNDNEQFF
TRBV11-3,NA,13,CASSTPANTEDLF
TRBV29-1,TRBD2,18,CSVEFYRTSGGKYETQYF
TRBV11-3,NA,15,CASTSREVITDTQYF
TRBV5-5,TRBD2,14,CASGPAGGADTQYF
TRBV20-1,NA,15,CSVREELTGTYEQYF
TRBV28,TRBD1,15,CASSLSGTGLRIQYF
TRBV6-1,NA,17,CASSELRGEGTNEKLFF
TRBV12-3/TRBV12-4,NA,13,CASSLEQFTEAFF
TRBV12-3/TRBV12-4,NA,18,CASSRPGKGICSGNTTYF
TRBV5-5,NA,13,CASSLVSPETQCF
TRBV11-2,NA,12,CVSSLYGPEQYF
TRBV11-2,TRBD1,15,CAINPGTVAQETQYF
TRBV4-1,NA,19,CASSPRSAGELSTNEKPFF
TRBV4-1,TRBD2,16,CASSRTLAGTGDEQHF
TRBV6-2/TRBV6-3,NA,16,CASSPKAGNSWNEQFF
TRBV5-1,NA,15,CASSSDFTTYNEQFF
TRBV6-2/TRBV6-3,NA,15,CASTTGSQEGQHQHF
TRBV10-2,NA,14,CASSLLLSPDTQYF